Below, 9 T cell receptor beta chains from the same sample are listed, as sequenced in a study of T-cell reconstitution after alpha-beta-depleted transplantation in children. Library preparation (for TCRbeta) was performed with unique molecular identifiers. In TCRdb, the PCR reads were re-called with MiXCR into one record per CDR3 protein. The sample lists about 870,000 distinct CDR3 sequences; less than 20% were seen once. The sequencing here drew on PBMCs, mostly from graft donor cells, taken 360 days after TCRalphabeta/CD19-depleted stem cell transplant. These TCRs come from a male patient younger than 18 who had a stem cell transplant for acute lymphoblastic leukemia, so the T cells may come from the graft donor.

The CDR3 DNA reads as TGTGCCACCAGCAGAGATCTGGGGATATCGCTTACCAAAAACATTCAGTACTTC. Translation: CATSRDLGISLTKNIQYF. This chain connects TRBV15 to TRBJ2-4; D gene uncertain. The CDR3 length is 18 residues. V gave up 0 bases and J gave up 2 bases, with 17 bases separating them. Germline CDR1 and CDR2: LNHNV and YYDKDF (reference sequence).

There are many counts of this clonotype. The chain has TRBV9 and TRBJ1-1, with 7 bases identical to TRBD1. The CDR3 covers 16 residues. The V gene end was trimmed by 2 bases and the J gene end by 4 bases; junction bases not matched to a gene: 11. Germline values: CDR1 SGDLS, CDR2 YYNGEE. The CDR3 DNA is TGTGCCAGCAGCGTGGGGGACAGAGGACTTCTCACTGAAGCTTTCTTT. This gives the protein CASSVGDRGLLTEAFF.

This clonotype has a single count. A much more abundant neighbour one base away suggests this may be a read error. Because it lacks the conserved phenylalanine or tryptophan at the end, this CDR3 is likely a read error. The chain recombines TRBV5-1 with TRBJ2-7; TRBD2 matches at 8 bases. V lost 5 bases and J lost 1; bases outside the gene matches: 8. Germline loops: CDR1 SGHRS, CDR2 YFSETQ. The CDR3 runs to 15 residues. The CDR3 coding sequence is TGCGCCAGCAGTTTCGCACTAGCGGTATCCTACGAGCAGTACCTC. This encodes CASSFALAVSYEQYL.

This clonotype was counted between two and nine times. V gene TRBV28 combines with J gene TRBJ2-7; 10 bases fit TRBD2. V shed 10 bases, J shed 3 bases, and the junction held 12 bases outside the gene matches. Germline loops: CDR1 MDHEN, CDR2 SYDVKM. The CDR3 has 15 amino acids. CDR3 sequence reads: CAIQGASSGGYEQYF. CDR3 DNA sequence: TGTGCCATCCAGGGGGCGTCTAGCGGGGGCTACGAGCAGTACTTC. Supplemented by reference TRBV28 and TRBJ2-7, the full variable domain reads DVKVTQSSRYLVKRTGEKVFLECVQDMDHENMFWYRQDPGLGLRLIYFSYDVKMKEKGDIPEGYSVSREKKERFSLILESASTNQTSMYLCAIQGASSGGYEQYFGPGTRLTVT.

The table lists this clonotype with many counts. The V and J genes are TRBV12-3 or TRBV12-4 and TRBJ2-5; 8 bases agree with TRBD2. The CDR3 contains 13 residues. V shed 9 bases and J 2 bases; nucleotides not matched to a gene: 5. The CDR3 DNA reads TGTGCCAGTGGACTAGCTTCGCAAGAGACCCAGTACTTC. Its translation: CASGLASQETQYF.

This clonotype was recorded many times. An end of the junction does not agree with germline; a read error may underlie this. CDR3 DNA: TGTGCCAGCAGGGAAGGTTACGAGCAGTACTTC. Translating gives CASREGYEQYF. The genes are TRBV6-1 and TRBJ2-7; D gene ambiguous. This CDR3 is 11 amino acids long. Germline V CDR1 and CDR2: MNHNS, SASEGT.

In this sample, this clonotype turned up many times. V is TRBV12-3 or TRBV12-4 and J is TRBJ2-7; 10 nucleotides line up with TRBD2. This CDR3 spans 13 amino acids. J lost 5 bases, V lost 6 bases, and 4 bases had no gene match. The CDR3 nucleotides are TGTGCCAGCAGACTGGGACTAGCGAACGAGCAGTACTTC. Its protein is CASRLGLANEQYF.

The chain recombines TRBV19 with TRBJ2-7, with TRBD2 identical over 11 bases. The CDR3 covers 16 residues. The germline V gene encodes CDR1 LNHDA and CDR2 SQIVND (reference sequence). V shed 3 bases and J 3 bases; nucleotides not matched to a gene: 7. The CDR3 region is CASSMDSGRANYEQYF. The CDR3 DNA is TGTGCCAGTAGTATGGATAGCGGGAGGGCCAACTACGAGCAGTACTTC.

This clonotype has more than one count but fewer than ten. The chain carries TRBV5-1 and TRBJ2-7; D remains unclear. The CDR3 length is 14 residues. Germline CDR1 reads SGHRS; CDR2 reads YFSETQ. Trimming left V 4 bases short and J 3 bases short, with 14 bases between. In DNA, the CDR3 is TGCGCCAGCAGCCCACCGGACGGATTCTACGAGCAGTACTTC. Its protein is CASSPPDGFYEQYF.